This T cell receptor beta chain was captured by sequencing in a study of blood T cell repertoires in COVID-19. At the level of the study: Whether acute or convalescent, the COVID-19 samples came from the United States, Italy and Spain. Sources were T cells, B-cell-depleted T cells, or PBMCs; the material itself was cDNA or gDNA.

The assay was immunoSEQ multiplex PCR, and TCRdb's table has in-frame clones only and misses some. The sample contains roughly 290,000 clones, around 87% of which appear only once. CDR1 and CDR2 from the germline V gene are MNHEY and SMNVEV (reference sequence). The CDR3 contains 15 residues. The germline V and J ends were trimmed by 5 bases and 6 bases, with 16 bases remaining between them. This receptor was obtained from a woman between 45 and 65 years old who had recovered from COVID-19. V usage is TRBV27 and J usage is TRBJ2-2; unclear D gene. Sequencing was done on a sample of peripheral blood. The CDR3 DNA follows: TGTGCCAGCAGTGAATACGGGTGGTTGGCCGGGGAGCTGTTTTTT. This sequence encodes CASSEYGWLAGELFF.